A selection of T cell receptor beta chains follows, all from one sample in a study of T-cell memory formation after mild COVID-19. TCRdb analysed the 5' RACE reads with MiXCR anew, one entry per CDR3 protein. This sample yields about 150,000 distinct CDR3 sequences, of which 20% to 25% are seen a single time; roughly 24% belongs to the top ten. Sequencing used PBMCs or a T cell subset sorted from them (not recorded which). These receptors were obtained from an adult woman who had mild COVID-19 (a few samples of this study predate the infection). Cell type and time point are not known. Each CDR3 is given with its conserved first and last residue. The order of the fields is J gene, V gene, D gene, clone size, CDR3 length, CDR3 DNA, CDR3 protein. D genes are given only for firm matches. The size of a clone is reported for some rows only, either as once, few or many, or as a class for expanded clones.

TRBJ2-7 | TRBV12-3/TRBV12-4 | . | . | 14 | TGTGCCAGCAGTTTCCAGGGGATGGCCTACGAGCAGTACTTC | CASSFQGMAYEQYF
TRBJ2-5 | TRBV9 | TRBD2 | . | 17 | TGTGCCAGCAGCGTAAGGGGGACTAGCGGGGCCCAAGAGACCCAGTACTTC | CASSVRGTSGAQETQYF
TRBJ2-2 | TRBV30 | TRBD1 | many | 20 | TGTGCCTGGAGTGTATATATTCTCGGGACAGGCGAGCGCAACACCGGGGAGCTGTTTTTT | CAWSVYILGTGERNTGELFF
TRBJ2-3 | TRBV10-3 | . | . | 13 | TGTGCCATCAGTGAGTCCCCGGGAGATACGCAGTATTTT | CAISESPGDTQYF
TRBJ2-2 | TRBV7-9 | TRBD2 | few | 15 | TGTGCCAGCAGCTTCCGGACTAGTTCCACCGGGGAGCTGTTTTTT | CASSFRTSSTGELFF
TRBJ2-3 | TRBV9 | TRBD2 | few | 16 | TGTGCCAGCACCAGTTTAGCGGGAGTTCCCACAGATACGCAGTATTTT | CASTSLAGVPTDTQYF
TRBJ2-1 | TRBV12-3/TRBV12-4 | TRBD2 | . | 17 | TGTGCCAGCAGTTTTGGACTAGCGGGGGGATTCTACAATGAGCAGTTATTC | CASSFGLAGGFYNEQLF
TRBJ1-5 | TRBV23-1 | . | . | 19 | TGCGCCAGCAGTCGGTTAATAAGGCCAGGCCAACTCAGCAATCAGCCCCAGCATTTT | CASSRLIRPGQLSNQPQHF
TRBJ2-1 | TRBV14 | . | few | 13 | TGTGCCAGCAGCCCCGTCCAGGCCGGTGAGCAGTTCTTC | CASSPVQAGEQFF
TRBJ1-2 | TRBV9 | . | few | 13 | TGTGCCAGCAGTTTCAGTATTGACTATGGCTACACCTTC | CASSFSIDYGYTF
TRBJ1-1 | TRBV6-5 | TRBD1 | few | 17 | TGTGCCAGCAGTACTGGACAGGGAAAAGATATCAACACTGAAGCTTTCTTT | CASSTGQGKDINTEAFF
TRBJ2-2 | TRBV7-9 | . | few | 14 | TGTGCCAGCATCTGGACAGTAGCGGGCGGGGAGCTGTTTTTT | CASIWTVAGGELFF
TRBJ2-1 | TRBV9 | TRBD2 | few | 17 | TGTGCCAGCAGCGTAGTGTCGGGACTAGCGGGGTCGAATGAGCAGTTCTTC | CASSVVSGLAGSNEQFF
TRBJ2-7 | TRBV4-3 | . | few | 15 | TGCGCCAGCAGCTTACGAGACAGCTTCTCCTACGAGCAGTACTTC | CASSLRDSFSYEQYF
TRBJ2-4 | TRBV9 | TRBD1 | few | 14 | TGTGCCAGCAGCTCTCCGGGACAGGGGACCATTCAGTACTTC | CASSSPGQGTIQYF
TRBJ1-3 | TRBV20-1 | . | . | 17 | TGCAGTGCTAGAGATAAAGACCCCCCGGTACCTGGAAACACCATATATTTT | CSARDKDPPVPGNTIYF